This T cell receptor (beta chain) was obtained from a study of blood T cell repertoires in COVID-19. Study-wide background: From the United States, Italy and Spain came samples of acute and convalescent COVID-19.

Trimming took off 0 bases at V and 5 bases at J, with 8 bases between the two ends. The CDR3 sequence is 14 residues long. Germline CDR1 reads SGHRS; CDR2 reads YFSETQ. Sequencing was performed with immunoSEQ multiplex PCR; in TCRdb, only in-frame clones are kept and a portion is missing. The table records around 55,000 clones, around 90% of them present only once. The chain employs TRBV5-1 and TRBJ2-2; no firm D call. The sequenced sample consisted of peripheral blood. The sequence was obtained from a human donor with active COVID-19. The donor label of this sample is uncertain. The CDR3 loop is CASSLGTETGELFF. CDR3 in DNA: TGCGCCAGCAGCTTGGGAACAGAGACCGGGGAGCTGTTTTTT.